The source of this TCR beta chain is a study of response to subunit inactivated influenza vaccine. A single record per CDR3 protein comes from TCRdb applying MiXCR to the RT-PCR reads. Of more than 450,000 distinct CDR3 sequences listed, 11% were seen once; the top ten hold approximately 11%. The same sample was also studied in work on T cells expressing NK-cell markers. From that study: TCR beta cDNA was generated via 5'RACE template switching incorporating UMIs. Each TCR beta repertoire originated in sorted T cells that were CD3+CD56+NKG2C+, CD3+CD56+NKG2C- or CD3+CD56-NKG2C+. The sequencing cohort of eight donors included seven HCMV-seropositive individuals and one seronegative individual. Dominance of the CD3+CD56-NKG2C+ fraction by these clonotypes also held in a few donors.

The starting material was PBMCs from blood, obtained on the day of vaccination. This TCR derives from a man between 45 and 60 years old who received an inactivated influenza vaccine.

CDR3 DNA: TGCGCCAGCAGCTTGGATGGACTGACTGGTATCACTGAAGCTTTCTTT. Protein: CASSLDGLTGITEAFF. The chain has TRBV5-1 and TRBJ1-1; the D is unclear. The length of the CDR3 is 16 residues. V was trimmed by 0 bases and J by 4 bases, leaving 16 bases between them. Germline V gives CDR1 SGHRS, CDR2 YFSETQ. Based on the CDR3 plus reference TRBV5-1 and TRBJ1-1, the full variable domain is KAGVTQTPRYLIKTRGQQVTLSCSPISGHRSVSWYQQTPGQGLQFLFEYFSETQRNKGNFPGRFSGRQFSNSRSEMNVSTLELGDSALYLCASSLDGLTGITEAFFGQGTRLTVV.